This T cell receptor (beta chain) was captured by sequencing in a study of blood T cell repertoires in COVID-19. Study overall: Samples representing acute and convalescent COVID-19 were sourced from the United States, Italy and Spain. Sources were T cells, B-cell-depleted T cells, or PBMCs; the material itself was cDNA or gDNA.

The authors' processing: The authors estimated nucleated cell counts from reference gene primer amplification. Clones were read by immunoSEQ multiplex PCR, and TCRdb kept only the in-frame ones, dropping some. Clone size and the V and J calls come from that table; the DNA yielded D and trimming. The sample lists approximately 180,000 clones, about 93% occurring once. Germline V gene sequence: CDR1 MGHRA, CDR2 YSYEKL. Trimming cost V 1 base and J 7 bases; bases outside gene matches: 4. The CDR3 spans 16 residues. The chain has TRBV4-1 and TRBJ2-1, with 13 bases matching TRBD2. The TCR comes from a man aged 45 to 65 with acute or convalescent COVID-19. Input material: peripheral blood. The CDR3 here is CASSQAGLAGSNEQFF. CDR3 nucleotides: TGCGCCAGCAGCCAAGCGGGACTAGCGGGAAGTAATGAGCAGTTCTTC.